This T cell receptor (beta chain) is drawn from a study of control samples from healthy donors and cancer patients. Produced via immunoSEQ multiplex PCR; TCRdb's table is partial and in-frame only. Here the sample spans around 250,000 clones, around 80% being singletons. Trimming shortened V by 4 bases and J by 7 bases, and 16 bases separated the two germline ends. This CDR3 comprises 15 residues. Per the germline V gene, CDR1 is SNHLY and CDR2 is FYNNEI. Sequencing used PBMCs. The TCR sequence derives from a woman aged 60-70 years with lung cancer. V and J are TRBV2 and TRBJ1-4; possible D gene TRBD1, 5 bases. CDR3 sequence: CASSVRGGTLEKLFF. The CDR3 DNA follows: TGTGCCAGCAGTGTAAGGGGAGGAACGCTTGAAAAACTGTTTTTT.